The clone carrying this T cell receptor (beta chain) was recorded once. Its antigen is currently unknown. The source of the sample is a study of T cell clones after liver transplantation. In the study overall: Until 12-24 months post-transplant, subjects got standard immunosuppression and no induction. The study, taken as a whole, reports: Donor-reactive sequences fell more than third party-reactive ones, suggesting partial deletion.

Losses at the gene ends were 5 bases for V and 3 bases for J; bases not matched to a gene: 8. Looked up from germline, CDR1 is PRHDT and CDR2 is FYEKMQ (reference sequence). This CDR3 is built from 15 residues. Generated by immunoSEQ multiplex PCR, the TCRdb table keeps only in-frame clones and is missing some. The table shows tens of thousands of clones, with more than 75% occurring only once. V and J are TRBV13 and TRBJ2-7, with 9 bases that match TRBD1. Sequences were derived from CD4+ T cells from blood, sampled before liver transplant. The clonotype originates from a human donor who received a liver transplant. Written as DNA, the CDR3 is TGTGCCAGCAGCGTAGAACAGGGGGCAGTCTACGAGCAGTACTTC. It translates to CASSVEQGAVYEQYF.